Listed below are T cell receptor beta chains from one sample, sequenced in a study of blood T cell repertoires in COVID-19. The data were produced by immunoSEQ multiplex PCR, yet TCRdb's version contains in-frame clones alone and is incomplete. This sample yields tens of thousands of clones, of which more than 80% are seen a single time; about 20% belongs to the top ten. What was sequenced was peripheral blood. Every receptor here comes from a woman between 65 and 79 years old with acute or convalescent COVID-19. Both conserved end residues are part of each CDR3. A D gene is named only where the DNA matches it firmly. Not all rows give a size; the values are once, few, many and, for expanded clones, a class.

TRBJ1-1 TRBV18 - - TGTGCCAGCTCCCTAGGGGCAGGGCGGTACACTGAAGCTTTCTTT CASSLGAGRYTEAFF
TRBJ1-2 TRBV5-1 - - TGCGCCAGCAGTACCGGGAGTAACTATGGCTACACCTTC CASSTGSNYGYTF
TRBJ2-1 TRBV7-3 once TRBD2 TGTGCCAGCAGCGCCTCCGGGACTAGCGGGAGAGATGAGCAGTTCTTC CASSASGTSGRDEQFF
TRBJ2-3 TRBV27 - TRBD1 TGTGCCAGCAGTCGATTTGGCCGAACCGGGACAGGGACCGCAGATACGCAGTATTTT CASSRFGRTGTGTADTQYF
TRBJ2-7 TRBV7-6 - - TGTGCCAGCAGCTTAAGGCGGGACGGCTCCTACGAGCAGTACTTC CASSLRRDGSYEQYF
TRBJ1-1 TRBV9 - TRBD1 TGTGCCAGCAGCGCACGACAGGGGGCGGCGGACACTGAAGCTTTCTTT CASSARQGAADTEAFF
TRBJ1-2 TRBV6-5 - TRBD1 TGTGCCAGCAGTCGAATGGGGACAGCAAACTATGGCTACACCTTC CASSRMGTANYGYTF
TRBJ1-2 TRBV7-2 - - TGTGCCAGCAGCTTACAACTTACAGGGTACGGCTACACCTTC CASSLQLTGYGYTF
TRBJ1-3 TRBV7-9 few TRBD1 TGTGCCAGCAGCCCCCGGGACAGGGGAGGAGGAAACACCATATATTTT CASSPRDRGGGNTIYF
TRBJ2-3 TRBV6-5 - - TGTGCCAGCGGCGACACTGCTGGTACGCAGTATTTT CASGDTAGTQYF
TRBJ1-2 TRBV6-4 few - TGTGCCAGCAGTGAGGGGGCAAGCTATGGCTACACCTTC CASSEGASYGYTF
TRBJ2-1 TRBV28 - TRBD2 TGTGCCAGCAGGGGGAGGGCCTCCCACAATGAGCAGTTCTTC CASRGRASHNEQFF
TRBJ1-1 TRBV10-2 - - TGCGCCAGCAGTGAGTCGACTTGGCGCATGAACACTGAAGCTTTCTTT CASSESTWRMNTEAFF
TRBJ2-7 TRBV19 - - TGTGCCAGTAGTGTTATAGAGGGAACCTACGAGCAGTACTTC CASSVIEGTYEQYF
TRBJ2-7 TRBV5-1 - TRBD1 TGCGCCAGCAGCACTGGACAGGTTTACTACGAGCAGTACTTC CASSTGQVYYEQYF
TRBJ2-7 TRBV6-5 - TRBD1 TGTGCCAGCAGCCCCGGACAGGGACGGCAGTACTTC CASSPGQGRQYF
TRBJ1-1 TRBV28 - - TGTGCCAGCATACCTAGACGGTACACTGAAGCTTTCTTT CASIPRRYTEAFF
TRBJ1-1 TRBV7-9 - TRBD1 TGTGCCAGCAGCTCTTCCACAGGGGGCGACACTGAAGCTTTCTTT CASSSSTGGDTEAFF
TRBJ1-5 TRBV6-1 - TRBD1 TGTGCCAGCAGTGAAGCGGGGACAGGGGTTGCGCAGCCCCAGCATTTT CASSEAGTGVAQPQHF
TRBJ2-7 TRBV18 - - TGTGCCAGCTCAAGCGGGTGGGAGCAGTACTTC CASSSGWEQYF
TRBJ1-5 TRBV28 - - TGTGCCAGCAGTTTATCCGGGGGGCTTGGGCAGCCCCAGCATTTT CASSLSGGLGQPQHF
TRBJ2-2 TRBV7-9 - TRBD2 TGTGCCAGCAGCTTACGTCGAGCGGGAGGCTCGAACACCGGGGAGCTGTTTTTT CASSLRRAGGSNTGELFF
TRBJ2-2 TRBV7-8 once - TGTGCCAGCAGCCCCGGTGGGGAGCTGTTTTTT CASSPGGELFF
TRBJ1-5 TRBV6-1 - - TGTGCCAGCAGTGACCCCGAGAGGGGGAGAAGCAATCAGCCCCAGCATTTT CASSDPERGRSNQPQHF
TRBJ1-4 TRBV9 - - TGTGCCAGCAGCCCCTTACCCGGGACAACTAATGAAAAACTGTTTTTT CASSPLPGTTNEKLFF
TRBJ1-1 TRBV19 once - TGTGCCAGTAGTGGTCAGACACACACTGAAGCTTTCTTT CASSGQTHTEAFF
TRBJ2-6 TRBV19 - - TGTGCCAGTAGTGCGGCCGGTCCTTTCTCTGGGGCCAACGTCCTGACTTTC CASSAAGPFSGANVLTF
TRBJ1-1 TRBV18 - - TGTGCCAGCTTTCCCGGGTTCCACACTGAAGCTTTCTTT CASFPGFHTEAFF
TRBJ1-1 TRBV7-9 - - TGTGCCAGCAGCTCCACAGGGAACACTGAAGCTTTCTTT CASSSTGNTEAFF